Detailed here is one T cell receptor (beta chain). These data belong to a study of blood T cell repertoires in COVID-19. The wider study: Samples representing acute and convalescent COVID-19 were sourced from the United States, Italy and Spain.

This table comes from immunoSEQ multiplex PCR, and its TCRdb copy is limited to in-frame clones, with some not included. The data hold more than 300,000 clones, with over 90% observed a single time. Cohort assignment relied on participant-reported clinical history. Exposed participants encountered a COVID-19 case during the 2 weeks preceding study entry. The V gene lost 4 bases and the J gene lost 4 bases, with 25 bases spanning the gap. The CDR3 has 18 residues. CDR1 is LNHDA, CDR2 SQIVND, per germline (reference sequence). The rearrangement joins TRBV19 to TRBJ1-1; D might be TRBD1 (6 bases). What was sequenced was PBMCs or T cells enriched from blood (not recorded which). The sequence was collected from a woman in her 30s who had been exposed to COVID-19. As DNA, the CDR3 is TGTGCCAGTAGTACAACAGCCCTCGGGGGGCGCGGGGGCACTGAAGCTTTCTTT. Translated: CASSTTALGGRGGTEAFF.